Below, 25 T cell receptor beta chains from the same sample are listed, as sequenced in a study of shared clonotypes between healthy human individuals (dated by TCRdb to the early 2020s). The library was built by means of the immunoSEQ multiplex PCR assay. The table was pulled from immuneACCESS by TCRdb, which kept in-frame rearrangements only. Such tables lose some clones; where checked, under half of the loss comes from unresolved V genes, and the rest has no known cause. In all, the sample holds around 690,000 clones, and roughly 87% of those were seen once. The leading ten clones occupy 34% of the sample. Sequencing was carried out using memory CD8+ T cells from PBMCs. The cell subset or site tag for this specimen amounts to: CD45RO+ cells pooled with CCR7-negative TemRA cells. These receptor sequences come from a young man in good health. Some clones in this sample may be carry-over from other donors' samples.

Comments on this clone: In the same sample, other DNA sequences code for this CDR3. The CDR3 DNA reads TGTGCCAGTAGTCTCGACATCGAAGAGACCCAGTACTTC. It translates to CASSLDIEETQYF. The chain uses TRBV19 and TRBJ2-5; D gene uncertain. This CDR3 comprises 13 residues. Germline V CDR1 and CDR2: LNHDA, SQIVND (reference sequence). V lost 5 bases, J lost 3 bases, and 10 bases lay in between.

This clone has just a few counts. This sequence joins TRBV2 and TRBJ2-1; 10 nucleotides line up with TRBD1. The J segment lost 5 bases and the V segment lost 2 bases, leaving 3 bases of the junction unmatched. The CDR3 is 15 residues long. Germline V lookup: CDR1 SNHLY, CDR2 FYNNEI. CDR3 amino acids: CASSEWTGGHNEQFF. The CDR3 DNA follows: TGTGCCAGCAGTGAATGGACAGGGGGTCACAATGAGCAGTTCTTC.

The chain combines TRBV4-3 with TRBJ2-4; D possibly matches TRBD1 or TRBD2 (5 bases each). The V gene's germline CDR1 is LGHNA and CDR2 YSLEER. Trimming cost V 3 bases and J 6 bases, with 12 bases left between them. The length of the CDR3 is 14 residues. As DNA, the CDR3 is TGCGCCAGCAGCCATGGGGGTTATGGAAACATTCAGTACTTC. Translated, it gives CASSHGGYGNIQYF.

V usage is TRBV7-9 and J usage is TRBJ2-5, with D possibly TRBD2 on 5 matching bases. CDR1 and CDR2 (germline): SEHNR, FQNEAQ (reference sequence). CDR3 size: 14 residues. Trimming took 5 bases from V and 2 from J, leaving 12 bases between them. This CDR3 is CASSPPDLQETQYF. For the CDR3, the DNA is TGTGCCAGCAGCCCCCCGGACTTACAAGAGACCCAGTACTTC.

The chain recombines TRBV13 with TRBJ2-5, with 9 bases that match TRBD2. The trim removed 2 bases at V and 5 bases at J, leaving 9 bases unmatched. The CDR3 spans 16 residues. Germline V gives CDR1 PRHDT, CDR2 FYEKMQ (reference sequence). CDR3 sequence (DNA): TGTGCCAGCAGCTTAATTGGAGCGGGAGGCTTTGAGACCCAGTACTTC. Protein: CASSLIGAGGFETQYF.

In DNA form, the CDR3 reads TGCGCCAGCAGTTGGGGAAGTAGCGGGAGTATCTCCTACAATGAGCAGTTCTTC. Its translation: CASSWGSSGSISYNEQFF. This sequence joins TRBV5-1 and TRBJ2-1; 9 bases line up with TRBD2. Per the germline V gene, CDR1 is SGHRS and CDR2 is YFSETQ. With 5 bases clipped from V and 0 bases from J, the junction kept 12 bases outside the gene matches. The CDR3 spans 18 residues.

This clone appeared a single time. This rearrangement joins TRBV5-6 to TRBJ1-2; D may be TRBD1 (6 bases). Trimming removed 3 bases from V and 5 bases from J, with 17 bases in between. The CDR3 is 15 residues long. Germline V gives CDR1 SGHDT, CDR2 YYEEEE. CDR3 region: CASSYTTGVSYGYTF. DNA for the CDR3: TGTGCCAGCAGCTACACGACAGGAGTAAGTTATGGCTACACCTTC.

This rearrangement joins TRBV7-8 to TRBJ2-2; D tentatively reads TRBD1 or TRBD2 (5 bases each). Trimming stripped 5 bases from V and 6 bases from J, with 10 bases between. Germline V lookup: CDR1 SGHVS, CDR2 FQNEAQ. The CDR3 totals 13 residues. The chain's CDR3 is CASSLVGAGELFF. The CDR3 coding sequence is TGTGCCAGCAGCCTAGTGGGGGCCGGGGAGCTGTTTTTT.

The chain is built from TRBV5-4 and TRBJ1-3, with a tentative D call TRBD1 (5 bases). The V end was cut by 0 bases, the J end by 3 bases, with 7 bases between. Looked up from germline, CDR1 is SGHNT and CDR2 is YYREEE (reference sequence). There are 14 residues in the CDR3. Here the CDR3 DNA reads TGTGCCAGCAGCTTGGAGGGGCGTGGAAACACCATATATTTT. The encoded protein is CASSLEGRGNTIYF.

The V gene is TRBV27, the J gene TRBJ2-1; D possibly corresponds to TRBD2 (5 bases). From germline, CDR1 is MNHEY and CDR2 SMNVEV (reference sequence). CDR3 size: 13 residues. Trimming left V 0 bases short and J 7 bases short, with 7 bases between. In nucleotides, the CDR3 is TGTGCCAGCAGTTTATCGGCGGGTAATGAGCAGTTCTTC. This codes for CASSLSAGNEQFF.

This clone was counted many times. The chain recombines TRBV28 with TRBJ1-4; D is ambiguous. Trimming removed 5 bases at V and 8 bases at J, with 15 bases between. Looked up from germline, CDR1 is MDHEN and CDR2 is SYDVKM. The CDR3 spans 14 residues. The CDR3 loop is CASSDPGLNEKLFF. CDR3 coding DNA: TGTGCCAGCAGTGACCCGGGTTTAAACGAAAAACTGTTTTTT. Full variable domain (missing parts from reference TRBV28 and TRBJ1-4): DVKVTQSSRYLVKRTGEKVFLECVQDMDHENMFWYRQDPGLGLRLIYFSYDVKMKEKGDIPEGYSVSREKKERFSLILESASTNQTSMYLCASSDPGLNEKLFFGSGTQLSVL.

V gene TRBV29-1 combines with J gene TRBJ2-5, with D perhaps matching TRBD2 (5 bases). The length of the CDR3 is 15 residues. CDR1 is SQVTM, CDR2 ANQGSEA, per germline. V was trimmed by 0 bases and J by 1 base, leaving 12 bases between them. For the CDR3, the DNA is TGCAGCGTTGAAGATTTTAGCGCCCTCCAAGAGACCCAGTACTTC. Protein: CSVEDFSALQETQYF.

CDR3 loop: CASSLLGGAGETQYF. The DNA of the CDR3 is TGTGCCAGCAGCTTATTAGGCGGCGCGGGTGAGACCCAGTACTTC. The genes are TRBV7-6 and TRBJ2-5, with D possibly being TRBD2 (5 bases). CDR3 length: 15 amino acids. CDR1 and CDR2 from the germline V gene are SGHVS and FNYEAQ. Trimming cost V 2 bases and J 5 bases, with 15 bases left between them.

The chain has TRBV4-3 and TRBJ1-1; D unresolved. CDR1 is LGHNA and CDR2 is YSLEER in the germline V gene. Trimming took 0 bases from V and 4 from J, leaving 9 bases between them. The CDR3 length is 14 residues. CDR3 DNA: TGCGCCAGCAGCCAAGATCTCGTCACCACTGAAGCTTTCTTT. Translation gives CASSQDLVTTEAFF.

J is TRBJ2-1 and V is TRBV10-3, with 8 bases fitting TRBD2. In germline, CDR1 is ENHRY, CDR2 SYGVKD. There are 14 residues in the CDR3. V lost 4 bases and J lost 4; bases outside the gene matches: 3. The CDR3 region has the DNA TGTGCCATCAGTGCACGGGGGGGGTACAATGAGCAGTTCTTC. Protein: CAISARGGYNEQFF.

The chain combines TRBV10-2 with TRBJ1-1, with D hard to call. CDR1 WSHSY and CDR2 SAAADI come from the germline V gene. This CDR3 has 16 amino acids. The germline V and J ends were trimmed by 3 bases and 6 bases, with 20 bases remaining between them. The CDR3 loop is CASSERMLVAVAEAFF. The CDR3 DNA reads as TGCGCCAGCAGTGAAAGAATGCTGGTGGCCGTGGCTGAAGCTTTCTTT.

This chain uses TRBV27 with TRBJ2-5, with 7 bases lining up with TRBD1. Germline values: CDR1 MNHEY, CDR2 SMNVEV (reference sequence). The CDR3 runs 14 residues. V shed 1 base, J shed 2 bases, and the junction held 1 base outside the gene matches. CDR3 DNA sequence: TGTGCCAGCAGTTTATTGGGACAGCAAGAGACCCAGTACTTC. This codes for CASSLLGQQETQYF.

On this clone itself: This same CDR3 is encoded by further DNA sequences in the sample. This rearrangement joins TRBV6-1 to TRBJ1-5; 9 positions match TRBD1. V dropped 2 bases and J dropped 6; count of bases not matched to a gene: 5. Germline CDR1 and CDR2: MNHNS and SASEGT. The CDR3 extends over 15 amino acids. For the CDR3, the DNA is TGTGCCAGCAGTGAAAACAGGGGGCTTGGTCAGCCCCAGCATTTT. This encodes CASSENRGLGQPQHF.

This clone was seen just once. The genes are TRBV9 and TRBJ2-7; possible D gene TRBD2, 6 bases. The CDR3 consists of 15 residues. V was cut by 4 bases and J by 3 bases, with 17 bases left in between. Germline-derived CDR1 and CDR2 are SGDLS and YYNGEE. For the CDR3, the DNA is TGTGCCAGCAGCCCCCGCCCGGGACTCCTCTACGAGCAGTACTTC. Translated, it gives CASSPRPGLLYEQYF.

This clone came up many times. CDR3 amino acids: CASSQEGRGLSGYTF. In nucleotides, the CDR3 is TGCGCCAGCAGCCAAGAAGGAAGGGGGTTGAGCGGCTACACCTTC. The chain couples TRBV4-1 to TRBJ1-2; tentatively, D is TRBD1 (6 bases). With 0 bases removed from V and 8 bases from J, the gap between germline ends came to 16 bases. This CDR3 has 15 amino acids. CDR1 and CDR2 from the germline V gene are MGHRA and YSYEKL.

This chain uses TRBV13 with TRBJ2-1, with a tentative D call TRBD2 (6 bases). V was pared by 5 bases and J by 8 bases, with 25 bases between. The germline V gene encodes CDR1 PRHDT and CDR2 FYEKMQ (reference sequence). The CDR3 runs to 17 residues. In DNA form, the CDR3 reads TGTGCCAGCAGCACTCAAAAGACCCGCGGGGTAATCGATGAGCAGTTCTTC. Its protein is CASSTQKTRGVIDEQFF.

J is TRBJ2-3 and V is TRBV11-2, with D maybe TRBD2 (5 bases). V dropped 5 bases and J dropped 2 bases, with 17 bases sitting between them. This CDR3 is 16 amino acids long. The germline V gene encodes CDR1 SGHAT and CDR2 FQNNGV. The CDR3 protein is CASSQPERYPTDTQYF. CDR3 coding DNA: TGTGCCAGCAGCCAACCCGAGCGGTACCCCACAGATACGCAGTATTTT.

Comments on this clone: A far larger clone is a single base away, which makes a read error likely. The same CDR3 arises from other DNA sequences in this sample as well. The genes are TRBV11-2 and TRBJ2-5; 8 bases align to TRBD2. There are 15 residues in the CDR3. Per germline, CDR1 SGHAT and CDR2 FQNNGV. The CDR3 is CASSLGGGLRETQYF. In nucleotides, the CDR3 is TGCGCCAGCAGCTTAGGCGGGGGGTTGAGGGAGACCCAGTACTTC.

The chain employs TRBV7-9 and TRBJ2-3; TRBD2 might be the D (6 bases). V lost 3 bases, J lost 6 bases, and 10 bases lay in between. This CDR3 is 13 amino acids long. CDR1 SEHNR and CDR2 FQNEAQ come from the germline V gene (reference sequence). CDR3 loop: CASSFSGVDTQYF. CDR3 bases: TGTGCCAGCAGCTTTTCGGGAGTGGATACGCAGTATTTT.

To note about this clone: The sample has other DNA sequences that encode this CDR3 too. The V call is TRBV7-6, the J call TRBJ1-1, with D unclear. The CDR3 length is 13 residues. V was cut by 5 bases and J by 1 base, with 8 bases left in between. CDR1 and CDR2 from the germline V gene are SGHVS and FNYEAQ. CDR3 DNA sequence: TGTGCCAGCAGCCCCCGGGGGAACACTGAAGCTTTCTTT. Translation: CASSPRGNTEAFF.